This T cell receptor beta chain appears in the sequencing data of a study of cytomegalovirus exposure and HLA in healthy donors. The study's findings and limits: Sequencing artifact likely explains a cluster of highly shared sequence variants. Sequencing depth roughly uniform across donors was assumed in presence/absence analyses. The investigators catalogued 164 TCR beta chains as cytomegalovirus-associated.

For this clone: Its antigen remains unknown.

PCR employed 60 Vbeta and 13 Jbeta primers. Assay: immunoSEQ multiplex PCR; the TCRdb copy retains only in-frame clones and omits some. The table records some 130,000 clones, approximately 79% of them present only once. Trimming removed 7 bases from V and 5 bases from J; junction bases left unmatched: 5. Per germline, CDR1 GTSNPN and CDR2 SVGIG (reference sequence). There are 12 residues in the CDR3. J is TRBJ1-1 and V is TRBV30; 9 bases agree with TRBD1. The sample comprised PBMCs. This TCR came from a man in his forties in good health and CMV-seropositive. The CDR3 DNA reads as TGTGCCTACCACAGGGGGCCGACTGAAGCTTTCTTT. Translating gives CAYHRGPTEAFF.